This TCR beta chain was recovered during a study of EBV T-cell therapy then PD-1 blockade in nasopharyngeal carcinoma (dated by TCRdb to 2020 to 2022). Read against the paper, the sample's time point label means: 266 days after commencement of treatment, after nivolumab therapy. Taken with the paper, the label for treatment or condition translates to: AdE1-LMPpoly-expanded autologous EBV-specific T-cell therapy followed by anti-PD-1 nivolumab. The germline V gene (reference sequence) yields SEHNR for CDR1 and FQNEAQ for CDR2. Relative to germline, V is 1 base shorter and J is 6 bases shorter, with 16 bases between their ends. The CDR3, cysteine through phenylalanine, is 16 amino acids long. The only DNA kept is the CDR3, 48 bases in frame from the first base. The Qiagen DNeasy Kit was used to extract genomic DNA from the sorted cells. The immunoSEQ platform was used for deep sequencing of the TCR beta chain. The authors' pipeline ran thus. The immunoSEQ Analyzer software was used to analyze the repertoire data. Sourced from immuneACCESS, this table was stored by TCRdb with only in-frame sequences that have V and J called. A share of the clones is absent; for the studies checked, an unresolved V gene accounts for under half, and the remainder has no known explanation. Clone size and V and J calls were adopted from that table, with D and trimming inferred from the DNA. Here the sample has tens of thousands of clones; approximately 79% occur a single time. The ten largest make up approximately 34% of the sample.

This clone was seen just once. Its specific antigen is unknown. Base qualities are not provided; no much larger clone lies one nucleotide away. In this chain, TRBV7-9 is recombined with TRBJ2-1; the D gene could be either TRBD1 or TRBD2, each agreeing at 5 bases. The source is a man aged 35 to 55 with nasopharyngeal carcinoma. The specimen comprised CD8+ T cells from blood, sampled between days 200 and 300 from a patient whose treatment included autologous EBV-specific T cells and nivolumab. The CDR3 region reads CASSLGEGRAVNEQFF. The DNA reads TGTGCCAGCAGCTTAGGAGAGGGCAGGGCCGTCAATGAGCAGTTCTTC.